These 24 T cell receptor beta chains share one sample of origin, sequenced in a study of PD-1 blockade in classical Hodgkin lymphoma (TCRdb year 2020). The method behind the library was the immunoSEQ multiplex PCR assay. Imported from immuneACCESS, the table was reduced by TCRdb to in-frame sequences with V and J called. These copies leave out some clones; in studies compared against another copy, an unresolved V gene accounts for under half, and the cause of the remainder is not known. Across this sample there are around 57,000 clones, with roughly 86% seen only once. Approximately 6.5% of the sample comes from the top ten. In light of the paper, this sample's time point label describes: cycle 4 day 1 (C4D1), after 5 to 7 weeks of nivolumab. Every trial patient had relapsed following autologous stem cell transplantation, and prior brentuximab vedotin exposure was what differed among cohorts A, B and C.

Here the sequenced sample was peripheral blood mononuclear cells (PBMCs), taken before the fourth cycle of nivolumab. The receptors were sampled from a human donor with classical Hodgkin lymphoma.

The sample holds a few counts of this clone. The chain is built from TRBV5-1 and TRBJ2-3; tentatively, D is TRBD1 (6 bases). The CDR3 length is 14 residues. Germline V gives CDR1 SGHRS, CDR2 YFSETQ. The V and J ends lost 7 bases and 2 bases respectively, with 14 bases between them. CDR3 sequence (DNA): TGCGCCAGCCGCCCAGGGACACCCACAGATACGCAGTATTTT. Translated, it gives CASRPGTPTDTQYF.

The chain joins TRBV14 to TRBJ1-1; D perhaps matches TRBD1 (5 bases). From germline, CDR1 is SGHDN and CDR2 FVKESK. CDR3 length: 15 residues. V lost 0 bases and J lost 8, with 16 bases in between. The CDR3 DNA reads TGTGCCAGCAGCCAAGATTTCAGGCAGGGTCCCGAAGCTTTCTTT. Protein: CASSQDFRQGPEAFF.

The chain employs TRBV7-9 and TRBJ2-5; TRBD1 aligns across 7 bases. Germline V gene lookup returns CDR1 SEHNR and CDR2 FQNEAQ (reference sequence). Trimming at V came to 5 bases and at J to 1 base, leaving 1 base not matched to a gene. This CDR3 is built from 13 residues. DNA for the CDR3: TGTGCCAGCAGCCGGGACAGCCAAGAGACCCAGTACTTC. Translation gives CASSRDSQETQYF.

With regard to this clone: Sequence at one end of the junction differs from germline and may be a read error. The chain employs TRBV7-7 and TRBJ1-6; D perhaps matches TRBD1 (5 bases). CDR1 is SSHAT and CDR2 is FNYEAQ in the germline V gene (reference sequence). CDR3 length: 19 residues. Here the CDR3 reads CASSLGQGPSCSYNSPLHF. The DNA for the CDR3 is TGTGCTAGCAGCTTAGGCCAGGGCCCCTCTTGCTCCTATAATTCACCCCTCCACTTT.

The V call is TRBV28, the J call TRBJ1-1; a possible D gene is TRBD1 (5 bases). The V end lost 5 bases, the J end lost 7 bases, and 14 bases lay between the germline ends. This CDR3 has 13 residues. CDR1 and CDR2 (germline): MDHEN, SYDVKM. The CDR3 spells CASSLQAPNEAFF. DNA for the CDR3: TGTGCCAGCAGTCTACAGGCCCCCAATGAAGCTTTCTTT.

This clone was observed once. This chain links TRBV14 with TRBJ1-1, with 8 bases lining up with TRBD1. With V trimmed by 4 bases and J by 5 bases, 9 bases remained unmatched. Looked up from germline, CDR1 is SGHDN and CDR2 is FVKESK. There are 15 residues in the CDR3. The CDR3 sequence: CASSRVTGVGTEAFF. DNA for the CDR3: TGTGCCAGCAGCCGCGTGACAGGGGTGGGAACTGAAGCTTTCTTT.

The chain employs TRBV4-3 and TRBJ1-3; D is uncertain. Trimming left V 1 base short and J 0 bases short, with 7 bases between. CDR3 length: 15 amino acids. Germline V gene data show CDR1 as LGHNA and CDR2 as YSLEER. The CDR3 nucleotides read TGCGCCAGCAGCCAAGGGGGAGCCTCTGGAAACACCATATATTTT. Its protein is CASSQGGASGNTIYF.

The V and J genes are TRBV9 and TRBJ2-1; tentatively, D is TRBD1 or TRBD2 (6 bases each). V lost 0 bases and J lost 7, with 14 bases in between. This CDR3 has 15 residues. Germline V gene lookup returns CDR1 SGDLS and CDR2 YYNGEE. CDR3 DNA: TGTGCCAGCAGCGTAGTAGAGGGGGGATGGAATGAGCAGTTCTTC. Translating it yields CASSVVEGGWNEQFF.

This chain connects TRBV18 to TRBJ2-3; 10 nucleotides line up with TRBD2. The CDR3 loop spans 15 amino acids. The J segment lost 4 bases and the V segment lost 6 bases, leaving 7 bases of the junction unmatched. Germline CDR1 KGHSH, CDR2 LQKENI. The CDR3, as DNA: TGTGCCAGCTCGCCAGCGGGGGGGCCGTCAGATACGCAGTATTTT. Protein product: CASSPAGGPSDTQYF. Supplemented by reference TRBV18 and TRBJ2-3, the full variable domain reads NAGVMQNPRHLVRRRGQEARLRCSPMKGHSHVYWYRQLPEEGLKFMVYLQKENIIDESGMPKERFSAEFPKEGPSILRIQQVVRGDSAAYFCASSPAGGPSDTQYFGPGTRLTVL.

Worth noting for this clone: At one end the junction does not follow the germline gene, possibly because of a read error. The rearrangement links TRBV6-5 to TRBJ2-7; D is undetermined. The length of the CDR3 is 12 residues. CDR1 is MNHEY, CDR2 SVGAGI, per germline. The CDR3: CASSHLSAVLDF. In DNA, the CDR3 is TGTGCCAGCAGTCACCTCTCCGCGGTTCTAGACTTC.

This rearrangement joins TRBV19 to TRBJ2-5; TRBD2 matches at 12 bases. This CDR3 has 14 amino acids. V shed 6 bases, J shed 5 bases, and the junction held 4 bases outside the gene matches. The V gene's germline CDR1 is LNHDA and CDR2 SQIVND (reference sequence). The CDR3 here is CASRGLAGGETQYF. CDR3 sequence (DNA): TGTGCCAGTAGGGGACTAGCGGGCGGGGAGACCCAGTACTTC.

The V and J genes are TRBV6-4 and TRBJ2-3, with D hard to call. The V and J ends lost 2 bases and 1 base respectively, with 7 bases between them. The CDR3 contains 14 residues. The germline gives CDR1 MRHNA, CDR2 SNTAGT. CDR3 sequence (DNA): TGTGCCAGCAGTGACAAGGATCGCACAGATACGCAGTATTTT. Protein sequence: CASSDKDRTDTQYF.

This clone was observed a few times. The J gene is TRBJ1-1, the V gene TRBV5-8; tentative D call: TRBD1 (6 bases). CDR1 and CDR2 (germline): SGHTS, YDEGEE. This CDR3 region has 15 residues. Trimming removed 7 bases from V and 0 bases from J, with 16 bases in between. The CDR3 loop is CASRTTGYMNTEAFF. CDR3 in DNA: TGTGCCAGCCGCACCACAGGGTACATGAACACTGAAGCTTTCTTT.

This chain links TRBV7-3 with TRBJ1-2; TRBD1 agrees at 8 bases. Trimming took 1 base from V and 6 from J; bases not matched to a gene: 1. Germline lookup yields CDR1 SGHTA and CDR2 FQGTGA. The CDR3 has 13 amino acids. The CDR3 here is CASSLRGQDGYTF. The CDR3 DNA is TGTGCCAGCAGCTTAAGGGGACAGGATGGCTACACCTTC.

The chain uses TRBV15 and TRBJ1-4; D is possibly TRBD1 (6 bases). Per the germline V gene, CDR1 is LNHNV and CDR2 is YYDKDF (reference sequence). With 6 bases removed from V and 5 bases from J, the gap between germline ends came to 19 bases. The CDR3 has 16 residues. CDR3 protein: CATRLSRGPLNEKLFF. As DNA, the CDR3 is TGTGCCACCAGACTCTCCAGGGGACCCTTGAATGAAAAACTGTTTTTT.

The chain is built from TRBV4-1 and TRBJ2-2; TRBD1 is a possible D gene (5 bases). Germline V gene data show CDR1 as MGHRA and CDR2 as YSYEKL. This CDR3 has 18 amino acids. V lost 0 bases to trimming and J lost 2 bases, with 16 bases between them. The CDR3 bases are TGCGCCAGCAGCCAAGAACGGTCCGGACAAACAAACACCGGGGAGCTGTTTTTT. It specifies CASSQERSGQTNTGELFF.

This clone was seen a handful of times. The chain recombines TRBV11-2 with TRBJ2-2; D gene uncertain. V was cut by 5 bases and J by 6 bases, with 13 bases left in between. Germline assignment: CDR1 SGHAT and CDR2 FQNNGV. This CDR3 comprises 14 residues. This chain's CDR3 is CASSPRTGPGELFF. The CDR3 DNA is TGTGCCAGCAGCCCCCGGACGGGTCCCGGGGAGCTGTTTTTT. Variable domain in full (rest from reference TRBV11-2 and TRBJ2-2): EAGVAQSPRYKIIEKRQSVAFWCNPISGHATLYWYQQILGQGPKLLIQFQNNGVVDDSQLPKDRFSAERLKGVDSTLKIQPAKLEDSAVYLCASSPRTGPGELFFGEGSRLTVL.

This chain links TRBV28 with TRBJ1-1, with 8 bases lining up with TRBD1. Germline V gene data show CDR1 as MDHEN and CDR2 as SYDVKM. V shed 7 bases and J 3 bases; nucleotides not matched to a gene: 16. The CDR3 contains 17 residues. The CDR3 coding sequence is TGTGCCAGCATTCGTGGGTACAGGGGGGTGAAGGACACTGAAGCTTTCTTT. Translated: CASIRGYRGVKDTEAFF.

The rearrangement uses TRBV7-2 and TRBJ2-1; D is perhaps TRBD2 (5 bases). V lost 7 bases, J lost 2 bases, and 15 bases lay in between. This CDR3 has 15 amino acids. Germline loops: CDR1 SGHTA, CDR2 FQGNSA. Here the CDR3 reads CASTESGRTYNEQFF. The CDR3 region has the DNA TGTGCCAGCACTGAGAGCGGTCGGACCTACAATGAGCAGTTCTTC.

The V gene is TRBV29-1, the J gene TRBJ2-7; D could derive from TRBD1 or TRBD2 (5 bases each). The germline V gene encodes CDR1 SQVTM and CDR2 ANQGSEA. The V end lost 1 base, the J end lost 0 bases, and 22 bases lay between the germline ends. The CDR3 extends over 18 amino acids. This CDR3 is CSVEAPGRSASYSYEQYF. The DNA of the CDR3 is TGCAGCGTTGAAGCCCCGGGACGGTCAGCTAGCTACTCCTACGAGCAGTACTTC.

CDR3 protein: CASSFSSGADTQYF. CDR3 coding DNA: TGCGCCAGCAGCTTCTCTAGCGGCGCAGATACGCAGTATTTT. The rearrangement links TRBV5-1 to TRBJ2-3, with TRBD2 identical over 7 bases. Germline lookup yields CDR1 SGHRS and CDR2 YFSETQ. This CDR3 is built from 14 residues. V lost 2 bases, J lost 4 bases, and 4 bases stayed unmatched.

The V and J genes are TRBV7-9 and TRBJ2-3; 15 nucleotides agree with TRBD2. V gave up 7 bases and J gave up 5 bases; unmatched junction bases: 7. CDR1 is SEHNR and CDR2 is FQNEAQ in the germline V gene (reference sequence). The CDR3 loop spans 16 amino acids. The CDR3 sequence: CASKGLAGGYRDTQYF. The DNA for the CDR3 is TGTGCCAGCAAAGGACTAGCGGGAGGGTACAGAGATACGCAGTATTTT.

Remarks on this clone: The junction shows a germline mismatch at one end, possibly a read error. J is TRBJ2-3 and V is TRBV10-3; D is unclear. Germline V gene lookup returns CDR1 ENHRY and CDR2 SYGVKD. This CDR3 has 13 amino acids. The CDR3 region has the DNA TGTGCCCTCAGGCAGGAAAGCACAGATACGCAGTATTTT. Translating gives CALRQESTDTQYF.

The J gene is TRBJ1-1, the V gene TRBV6-1, with D unresolved. The CDR3 sequence is 15 residues long. The V gene's germline CDR1 is MNHNS and CDR2 SASEGT. V was shortened by 6 bases and J by 4 bases, with 18 bases between the two germline ends. CDR3 in DNA: TGTGCCAGCAGAAGGGCCCCGGGATCGGGCACTGAAGCTTTCTTT. It codes for CASRRAPGSGTEAFF.